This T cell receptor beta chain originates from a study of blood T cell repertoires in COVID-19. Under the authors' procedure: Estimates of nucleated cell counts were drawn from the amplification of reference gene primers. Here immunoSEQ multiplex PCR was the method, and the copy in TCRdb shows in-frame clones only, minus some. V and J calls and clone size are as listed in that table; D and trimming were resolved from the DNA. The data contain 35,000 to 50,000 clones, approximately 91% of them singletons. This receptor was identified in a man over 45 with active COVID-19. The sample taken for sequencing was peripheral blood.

The CDR3 spells CASSMRSRGSYNEQFF. The CDR3 DNA sequence: TGTGCCAGTAGTATGAGGAGCAGGGGTTCCTACAATGAGCAGTTCTTC. The chain links TRBV19 to TRBJ2-1, with a possible D match to TRBD1 (6 bases). The CDR3 has 16 amino acids. V was shortened by 3 bases and J by 1 base, with 13 bases between the two germline ends. Germline CDR1 reads LNHDA; CDR2 reads SQIVND (reference sequence).